This T cell receptor (beta chain) is drawn from a study of response to subunit inactivated influenza vaccine (dated by TCRdb to 2016 to 2019). Turning to the overall study: To follow how T cells responded to a trivalent subunit inactivated influenza vaccine, the researchers relied on deep quantitative profiling of the T cell receptor repertoire.

Library preparation used RT-PCR. Sequencer: Illumina HiSeq 2500. Clones were called with MiXCR by TCRdb after fastp trimmed the public reads at Q25, and only in-frame beta chains were retained. Every entry covers one CDR3 protein and lists the most common genes and DNA from its rows. Across this sample there are 450,000 to 600,000 distinct CDR3 sequences, with less than 10% seen only once. The ten largest clones capture 10% to 15% of the sample. Clipping removes 6 bases from V and 5 bases from J, with 6 as the unmatched junction base count. The CDR3 has 12 amino acids, counting the end cysteine and phenylalanine. Solely the CDR3 DNA is kept, with 36 bases framed from the first base. Taken from the germline V gene (reference sequence), the CDR1 and CDR2 loops are DFQATT and SNEGSKA. This clonotype came up many times. This clone's antigen is unknown. No clone much larger than this one lies a single base away; base qualities are absent.

What the research found in general, with its limitations: It was suggested by the authors that each seasonal influenza vaccination may recruit only a limited number of new T cells.

The sequence was obtained from a man between 50 and 75 years old who received an inactivated influenza vaccine. Donor details come from another sample of the same person, matched by shared clones. Sequenced here: PBMCs from blood, sampled 23 to 25 months after vaccination. Rearrangement joined TRBV20-1 to TRBJ2-5, with 7 bases aligning to TRBD2. The CDR3 here reads CSAPTSMETQYF. The sequenced DNA: TGCAGTGCCCCGACTAGCATGGAGACCCAGTACTTC.